This T cell receptor beta chain came from a study of T cells in localized non-small cell lung cancer. Assay: immunoSEQ multiplex PCR; the TCRdb copy retains only in-frame clones and omits some. The repertoire holds some 82,000 clones, around three quarters seen once, with under 25% in the top ten. Trimming cost V 1 base and J 0 bases, with 15 bases left between them. Germline values: CDR1 LGHNA, CDR2 YSLEER. This CDR3 contains 17 residues. Worth noting for this clone: Its antigen is unidentified.

Study-wide findings and caveats: Density of T cells in blood, when higher, went with longer overall survival. Adjacent uninvolved lung tissue had the highest T cell clonality, exceeding tumor. Sequencing involved a lone tumor region, leaving heterogeneity possible. Appearances in adjacent lung were noted for a median about 50 of the top 100 tumor clones.

The sequence came from a man aged 35-69 years with stage II squamous cell lung carcinoma. The V call is TRBV4-3, the J call TRBJ1-2; D is possibly TRBD1 (6 bases). The input for sequencing was PBMCs, taken before any cancer treatment. CDR3 sequence (DNA): TGCGCCAGCAGCCAAGTTCGCAGGGGCGACGCTAACTATGGCTACACCTTC. Its protein product is CASSQVRRGDANYGYTF.